The clone carrying this T cell receptor (beta chain) appeared a few times. The use of genomic DNA as template underpinned the TCR beta VDJ and CDR3 profiling. A single record per CDR3 protein comes from TCRdb applying MiXCR to the reads. The sample holds some 150,000 distinct CDR3 sequences, 65% to 75% seen once. CDR3 length equals 14 residues. V was shortened by 6 bases and J by 1 base, with 13 bases between the two germline ends. By flow cytometry, patients selected for sequencing had shown an expansion of CD8+CD57+ cells. The data are from a study of CD8+CD57+ T cells in acquired aplastic anemia. This receptor was obtained from a human donor with aplastic anemia. The specimen sequenced was sorted CD4+, CD8+, or CD8+CD57+ T cells (not recorded which) from PBMCs. J is TRBJ2-7 and V is TRBV12-3 or TRBV12-4, with D tentatively TRBD1 (5 bases). The CDR3 sequence is CASSGHYGSYEQYF. CDR3 nucleotides: TGTGCCAGCAGCGGACACTACGGATCCTACGAGCAGTACTTC.